Sequencing of this T cell receptor beta chain was carried out in a study of human T cells and chemical hapten exposure. As for the study in general: Patch tests applied 0.01% DPC to the upper back and were scored after 6 days. Study-wide findings and caveats: PT1 expanded TCR numbers rose with patch test score.

A note on this clonotype: What it recognizes is unknown.

The study's library attached unique molecular identifiers to single cDNA molecules. TCRdb re-derived calls from the RACE reads in MiXCR, one entry per CDR3 protein. Of around 42,000 distinct CDR3 sequences in the sample, about 3.5% were seen once. Time point noted: patch test 2, 6 weeks after DPC sensitization. The treatment here: therapeutic diphenylcyclopropenone sensitization with weekly scalp DPC. J lost 8 bases, V lost 5 bases, and 4 bases had no gene match. The CDR3 spans 14 residues. From germline, CDR1 is MDHEN and CDR2 SYDVKM. This receptor was obtained from a middle-aged man with alopecia areata. Some clones in this sample may be carry-over from other donors' samples. The chain links TRBV28 to TRBJ2-1; 12 bases align to TRBD2. Here the sequenced sample was whole blood, taken in connection with sensitization to the hapten diphenylcyclopropenone (DPC). Written as DNA, the CDR3 is TGTGCCAGCAGTGCCGGACTAGCGGGGTATGAGCAGTTCTTC. Translation gives CASSAGLAGYEQFF.